The 14 T cell receptor beta chains below come from one sample, sequenced in a study of blood T cell repertoires in COVID-19. The table came from immunoSEQ multiplex PCR; TCRdb's copy has only in-frame clones and leaves some out. The profile covers some 120,000 clones, with approximately 88% appearing a single time and around 0.77% taken by the ten largest. The sequencing sample was made of peripheral blood. These receptor sequences come from a woman aged 70-85 years with acute or convalescent COVID-19.

V is TRBV5-6 and J is TRBJ1-1; 10 positions match TRBD1. V shed 5 bases, J shed 5 bases, and the junction held 9 bases outside the gene matches. CDR1 and CDR2 (germline): SGHDT, YYEEEE. There are 15 residues in the CDR3. Here the CDR3 reads CASSYLDRGRTEAFF. The CDR3 region has the DNA TGTGCCAGCAGTTACCTTGACAGGGGGCGGACTGAAGCTTTCTTT.

The gene calls are TRBV19 and TRBJ2-3, with 10 bases lining up with TRBD1. V was pared by 4 bases and J by 5 bases, with 3 bases of the junction left unmatched. Looked up from germline, CDR1 is LNHDA and CDR2 is SQIVND (reference sequence). This CDR3 spans 14 amino acids. Here the CDR3 reads CASSRQGAQDTQYF. CDR3 coding DNA: TGTGCCAGTAGTAGACAGGGGGCGCAAGATACGCAGTATTTT.

This rearrangement joins TRBV6-5 to TRBJ2-5; TRBD2 aligns across 13 bases. Germline V gene data show CDR1 as MNHEY and CDR2 as SVGAGI. Losses at the gene ends were 6 bases for V and 4 bases for J; bases not matched to a gene: 5. The CDR3 sequence is 15 residues long. The CDR3 DNA reads TGTGCCAGCAGACGGACTAGCGGGAGAACAGAGACCCAGTACTTC. This gives the protein CASRRTSGRTETQYF.

The V call is TRBV7-3, the J call TRBJ2-5; TRBD2 is a possible D gene (5 bases). The CDR3 extends over 15 amino acids. The germline gives CDR1 SGHTA, CDR2 FQGTGA. Deletions cut 0 bases from V and 1 base from J, with 9 bases between. This CDR3 is CASSLTGGLQETQYF. The CDR3 DNA reads TGTGCCAGCAGCTTAACAGGAGGCCTCCAAGAGACCCAGTACTTC.

The chain uses TRBV11-2 and TRBJ2-5, with 10 bases aligning to TRBD1. Germline V gives CDR1 SGHAT, CDR2 FQNNGV. V lost 5 bases, J lost 5 bases, and 8 bases stayed unmatched. The CDR3 has 15 residues. CDR3 loop: CASSPGQGPWETQYF. The CDR3 bases are TGTGCCAGCAGCCCGGGACAGGGGCCCTGGGAGACCCAGTACTTC. Using reference TRBV11-2 and TRBJ2-5 for the parts outside the CDR3, the full variable domain is EAGVAQSPRYKIIEKRQSVAFWCNPISGHATLYWYQQILGQGPKLLIQFQNNGVVDDSQLPKDRFSAERLKGVDSTLKIQPAKLEDSAVYLCASSPGQGPWETQYFGPGTRLLVL.

This rearrangement joins TRBV7-3 to TRBJ2-1, with D possibly TRBD1 on 6 matching bases. This CDR3 has 15 amino acids. With 1 base removed from V and 10 bases from J, the gap between germline ends came to 17 bases. CDR1 is SGHTA and CDR2 is FQGTGA in the germline V gene. The CDR3 DNA sequence: TGTGCCAGCAGCTTAAGTGGGGGCGCCGTAGGGGAGCAGTTCTTC. Translation gives CASSLSGGAVGEQFF.

This chain connects TRBV6-2 or TRBV6-3 to TRBJ2-1; D is possibly TRBD1 (6 bases). The V end was cut by 2 bases, the J end by 3 bases, with 11 bases between. The CDR3 sequence is 15 residues long. Germline CDR1 reads MNHEY; CDR2 reads SVGEGT. The CDR3: CASSYLLGGYNEQFF. The CDR3 nucleotides read TGTGCCAGCAGTTACCTTTTAGGGGGCTACAATGAGCAGTTCTTC.

This chain links TRBV30 with TRBJ1-1; D unresolved. CDR1 GTSNPN and CDR2 SVGIG come from the germline V gene (reference sequence). The V gene lost 1 base and the J gene lost 1 base, with 7 bases spanning the gap. The CDR3 runs to 13 residues. CDR3 in DNA: TGTGCCTGGAGTGGCCAGTCGAACACTGAAGCTTTCTTT. Translated: CAWSGQSNTEAFF.

The J gene is TRBJ2-2, the V gene TRBV6-1; tentatively, D is TRBD2 (6 bases). In germline, CDR1 is MNHNS, CDR2 SASEGT. V was shortened by 2 bases and J by 5 bases, with 15 bases between the two germline ends. CDR3 length: 16 residues. The CDR3 DNA sequence: TGTGCCAGCAGTGAATATGGCGGGGAAGGGACCGGGGAGCTGTTTTTT. Translated, it gives CASSEYGGEGTGELFF.

The chain couples TRBV19 to TRBJ2-3; 8 bases are shared with TRBD2. V shed 8 bases, J shed 4 bases, and the junction held 8 bases outside the gene matches. The CDR3 consists of 14 residues. CDR1 and CDR2 from the germline V gene are LNHDA and SQIVND (reference sequence). The CDR3 spells CASSLAGRADTQYF. The CDR3 coding sequence is TGTGCCAGTTCCCTAGCGGGTCGGGCAGATACGCAGTATTTT.

The chain couples TRBV3-1 (or the pseudogene TRBV3-2) to TRBJ1-2; D call uncertain. Germline values: CDR1 LGHDT, CDR2 YNNKEL (reference sequence). The CDR3 runs to 16 residues. V was trimmed by 1 base and J by 4 bases, leaving 16 bases between them. CDR3 DNA: TGTGCCAGCAGCCAAGGGCAGGAGGGCGCTGGCTATGGCTACACCTTC. As protein: CASSQGQEGAGYGYTF.

The V gene is TRBV12-3 or TRBV12-4, the J gene TRBJ1-5; the D is unclear. The CDR3 runs 12 residues. V dropped 6 bases and J dropped 2 bases, with 5 bases sitting between them. CDR3 DNA sequence: TGTGCCAGCAGCAGCGGCAATCAGCCCCAGCATTTT. Translated: CASSSGNQPQHF.

The chain employs TRBV4-2 and TRBJ2-7; TRBD2 aligns across 10 bases. This CDR3 contains 16 residues. Germline V gene sequence: CDR1 LGHNA, CDR2 YNFKEQ. V lost 0 bases to trimming and J lost 3 bases; unmatched junction nucleotides: 5. Here the CDR3 DNA reads TGTGCCAGCAGCCAAGATCGAAGCGGGGGGGACTACGAGCAGTACTTC. Translated, it gives CASSQDRSGGDYEQYF.

The gene calls are TRBV5-4 and TRBJ1-3; maybe TRBD1 (5 bases). The V gene lost 3 bases and the J gene lost 1 base, with 14 bases spanning the gap. The germline CDR1 and CDR2 sequences are SGHNT and YYREEE (reference sequence). This CDR3 is built from 16 residues. CDR3 DNA: TGTGCCAGCAGCTCCGGGGGAGGTAGATCTGGAAACACCATATATTTT. Its translation: CASSSGGGRSGNTIYF.